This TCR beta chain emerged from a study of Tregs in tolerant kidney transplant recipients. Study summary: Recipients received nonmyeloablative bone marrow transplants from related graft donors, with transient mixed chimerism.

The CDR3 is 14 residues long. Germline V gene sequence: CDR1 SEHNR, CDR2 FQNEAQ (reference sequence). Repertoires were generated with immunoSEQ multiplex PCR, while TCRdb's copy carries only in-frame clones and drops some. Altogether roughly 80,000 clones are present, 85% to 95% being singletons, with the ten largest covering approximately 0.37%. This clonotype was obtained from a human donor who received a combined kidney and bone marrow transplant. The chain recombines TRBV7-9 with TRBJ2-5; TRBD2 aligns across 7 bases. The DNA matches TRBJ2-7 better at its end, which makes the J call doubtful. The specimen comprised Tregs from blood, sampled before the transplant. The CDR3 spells CASSLAGGPDEQYF. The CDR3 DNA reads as TGTGCCAGCAGCTTAGCGGGAGGGCCTGACGAGCAGTACTTC.